This is a list of T cell receptor beta chains from one sample in a study of identical twins. TCRdb used MiXCR to reprocess the 5' RACE reads, holding one entry per CDR3 protein. This sample has 1,800,000 or so distinct CDR3 sequences, with under 35% found just once. Sequenced material: cord blood. These receptor sequences come from a newborn girl in good health. Both conserved end residues are part of each CDR3. A D gene is named only where the DNA matches it firmly. Size is stated for part of the rows, as once, few or many counts, or as a class when the clone is expanded.

V: TRBV20-1; J: TRBJ2-7; D: -; length: 11; size: many; CDR3: CSASWGYEQYF; DNA: TGCAGTGCTAGTTGGGGTTACGAGCAGTACTTC
V: TRBV28; J: TRBJ2-7; D: TRBD2; length: 16; size: few; CDR3: CASSSFAGGSSYEQYF; DNA: TGTGCCAGCAGTTCCTTCGCGGGAGGGAGCTCCTACGAGCAGTACTTC
V: TRBV27; J: TRBJ1-5; D: -; length: 15; size: few; CDR3: CASSINLGGGQPQHF; DNA: TGTGCCAGCAGTATAAATTTGGGGGGAGGACAGCCCCAGCATTTT
V: TRBV28; J: TRBJ2-7; D: TRBD1; length: 14; size: many; CDR3: CASNRQGASYEQYF; DNA: TGTGCCAGCAATCGACAGGGGGCAAGCTACGAGCAGTACTTC
V: TRBV7-2; J: TRBJ2-3; D: TRBD2; length: 14; size: -; CDR3: CASSRLAGGHTQYF; DNA: TGTGCCAGCAGCCGACTAGCGGGAGGTCATACGCAGTATTTT
V: TRBV14; J: TRBJ1-6; D: -; length: 15; size: few; CDR3: CASSQAGARNSPLHF; DNA: TGTGCCAGCAGCCAAGCAGGGGCGAGGAATTCACCCCTCCACTTT
V: TRBV29-1; J: TRBJ1-1; D: -; length: 11; size: few; CDR3: CSVVKNTEAFF; DNA: TGCAGCGTTGTTAAGAACACTGAAGCTTTCTTT
V: TRBV27; J: TRBJ2-1; D: -; length: 16; size: few; CDR3: CASSLSGHQLPNEQFF; DNA: TGTGCCAGCAGTTTATCGGGTCACCAGTTACCCAATGAGCAGTTCTTC
V: TRBV4-2; J: TRBJ1-2; D: -; length: 13; size: few; CDR3: CASSHIDSYGYTF; DNA: TGTGCCAGCAGCCATATAGACAGCTATGGCTACACCTTC
V: TRBV12-5; J: TRBJ1-1; D: -; length: 14; size: -; CDR3: CASGEGLRGTEAFF; DNA: TGTGCTAGTGGGGAGGGCCTCCGAGGGACTGAAGCTTTCTTT